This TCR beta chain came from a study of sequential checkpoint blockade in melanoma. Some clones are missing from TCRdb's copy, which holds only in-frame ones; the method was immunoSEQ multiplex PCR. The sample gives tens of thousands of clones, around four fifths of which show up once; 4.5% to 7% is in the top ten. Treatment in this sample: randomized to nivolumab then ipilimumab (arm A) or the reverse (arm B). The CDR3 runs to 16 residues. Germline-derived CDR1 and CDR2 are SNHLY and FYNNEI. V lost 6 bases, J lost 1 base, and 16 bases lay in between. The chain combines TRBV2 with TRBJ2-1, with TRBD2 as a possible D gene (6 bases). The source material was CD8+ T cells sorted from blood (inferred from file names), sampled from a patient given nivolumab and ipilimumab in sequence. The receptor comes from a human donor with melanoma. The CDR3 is CASSPVGGKSYNEQFF. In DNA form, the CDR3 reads TGTGCCAGCAGCCCGGTCGGGGGAAAGTCCTACAATGAGCAGTTCTTC.